The 12 T cell receptor beta chains below all came from one sample that was sequenced in a study of T cell changes during pregnancy in multiple sclerosis (dated by TCRdb to between 2018 and 2020). Libraries were made using the immunoSEQ multiplex PCR assay. TCRdb mirrors the immuneACCESS table, restricted to in-frame sequences. Some clones are absent from its copies; in checked studies, under half trace to an unresolved V gene, and the reason for the others is unknown. The sample data list 40,000 or so clones, and about nine tenths of these were observed just once. The top ten hold less than 6.5% of the sample. The material was peripheral blood, obtained in the third trimester of pregnancy. The receptor source for this set is a female donor in good health, enrolled as a control in a pregnancy study.

The chain employs TRBV9 and TRBJ2-1; TRBD2 matches 7 bases. CDR1 is SGDLS and CDR2 is YYNGEE in the germline V gene. Unmatched junction bases numbered 2, after V lost 0 bases and J lost 2 bases. The CDR3 extends over 15 amino acids. In nucleotides, the CDR3 is TGTGCCAGCAGCGTAGACAGCGGGGCCTACAATGAGCAGTTCTTC. It codes for CASSVDSGAYNEQFF.

This chain links TRBV28 with TRBJ1-4; 10 bases line up with TRBD1. With 5 bases clipped from V and 8 bases from J, the junction kept 8 bases outside the gene matches. This CDR3 region has 15 residues. Germline loops: CDR1 MDHEN, CDR2 SYDVKM. CDR3 protein: CASSQTGTGEEKLFF. Written as DNA, the CDR3 is TGTGCCAGCAGTCAAACCGGGACAGGGGAAGAAAAACTGTTTTTT.

This chain connects TRBV7-8 to TRBJ1-1, with a tentative D call TRBD1 (5 bases). This CDR3 spans 13 amino acids. Germline V lookup: CDR1 SGHVS, CDR2 FQNEAQ. The V and J ends lost 4 bases and 1 base respectively, with 7 bases between them. The CDR3 spells CASSSGPNTEAFF. Written as DNA, the CDR3 is TGTGCCAGCAGCTCAGGGCCGAACACTGAAGCTTTCTTT.

In DNA, the CDR3 is TGTGCCAGTAGTATAGCAGGGGTGGGGTCACCCCTCCACTTT. It is translated as CASSIAGVGSPLHF. The chain recombines TRBV19 with TRBJ1-6; maybe TRBD1 (6 bases). V lost 1 base, J lost 10 bases, and 11 bases lay in between. The CDR3 length is 14 residues. The germline V gene encodes CDR1 LNHDA and CDR2 SQIVND (reference sequence).

The chain links TRBV6-5 to TRBJ1-1; D is possibly TRBD1 (5 bases). The V and J ends lost 2 bases and 4 bases respectively, with 11 bases between them. The CDR3 spans 14 residues. CDR1 and CDR2 from the germline V gene are MNHEY and SVGAGI. The CDR3 region is CASSYVQGGTEAFF. The CDR3 DNA reads TGTGCCAGCAGTTACGTCCAGGGCGGCACTGAAGCTTTCTTT.

About this clone itself: The junction differs from germline at one of its ends, possibly a read error. Written as DNA, the CDR3 is TGTGCTAGCAGCCGCACAGGGAGAGGAGAGACCCAGTACTTC. Its protein is CASSRTGRGETQYF. V usage is TRBV7-7 and J usage is TRBJ2-5; D perhaps matches TRBD1 (6 bases). From germline, CDR1 is SSHAT and CDR2 FNYEAQ (reference sequence). The CDR3 covers 14 residues.

V usage is TRBV7-2 and J usage is TRBJ2-1; 8 nucleotides match TRBD1. This CDR3 has 13 amino acids. CDR1 and CDR2 (germline): SGHTA, FQGNSA. The trim removed 6 bases at V and 9 bases at J, leaving 7 bases unmatched. The CDR3 is CASRSSGTGEQFF. The CDR3 bases are TGTGCCAGCAGATCTTCCGGGACAGGTGAGCAGTTCTTC.

This chain uses TRBV7-8 with TRBJ1-2, with D possibly being TRBD1 (6 bases). This CDR3 is built from 16 residues. Trimming took off 2 bases at V and 0 bases at J, with 13 bases between the two ends. Per the germline V gene, CDR1 is SGHVS and CDR2 is FQNEAQ. CDR3 region: CASSLNLQGANYGYTF. The CDR3 DNA reads TGTGCCAGCAGCTTAAACCTACAGGGCGCTAACTATGGCTACACCTTC.

This clone has only one observation. The rearrangement joins TRBV6-6 to TRBJ2-2, with 8 bases identical to TRBD1. The germline CDR1 and CDR2 sequences are MNHNY and SVGAGI (reference sequence). The J segment lost 5 bases and the V segment lost 7 bases, leaving 12 bases of the junction unmatched. The CDR3 spans 16 residues. The CDR3 DNA sequence: TGTGCCAGCAAAATCCGGACAGGGTACGAGACCGGGGAGCTGTTTTTT. This codes for CASKIRTGYETGELFF.

CDR3 in amino acids: CSVVPSGRVDTQYF. Here the CDR3 DNA reads TGCAGCGTTGTCCCTAGCGGGAGGGTAGATACGCAGTATTTT. The gene calls are TRBV29-1 and TRBJ2-3; TRBD2 agrees at 12 bases. After removal of 4 bases from V and 5 bases from J, the junction contained 4 bases not matched to a gene. The CDR3 totals 14 residues. CDR1 is SQVTM, CDR2 ANQGSEA, per germline.

V usage is TRBV6-1 and J usage is TRBJ2-7; tentative D call: TRBD2 (6 bases). V was pared by 1 base and J by 0 bases, with 10 bases between. Germline V lookup: CDR1 MNHNS, CDR2 SASEGT. The CDR3 spans 15 residues. The CDR3 reads CASSEGRDHSYEQYF. The CDR3 coding sequence is TGTGCCAGCAGTGAAGGGAGGGACCACTCCTACGAGCAGTACTTC.

This sequence joins TRBV5-1 and TRBJ1-1; 12 nucleotides line up with TRBD1. V dropped 3 bases and J dropped 4; count of bases not matched to a gene: 10. The CDR3 contains 17 residues. Germline-derived CDR1 and CDR2 are SGHRS and YFSETQ. The CDR3 DNA reads TGCGCCAGCAGCTCGTCGGGACAGGGGGCCATAAGCACTGAAGCTTTCTTT. It yields the protein CASSSSGQGAISTEAFF.